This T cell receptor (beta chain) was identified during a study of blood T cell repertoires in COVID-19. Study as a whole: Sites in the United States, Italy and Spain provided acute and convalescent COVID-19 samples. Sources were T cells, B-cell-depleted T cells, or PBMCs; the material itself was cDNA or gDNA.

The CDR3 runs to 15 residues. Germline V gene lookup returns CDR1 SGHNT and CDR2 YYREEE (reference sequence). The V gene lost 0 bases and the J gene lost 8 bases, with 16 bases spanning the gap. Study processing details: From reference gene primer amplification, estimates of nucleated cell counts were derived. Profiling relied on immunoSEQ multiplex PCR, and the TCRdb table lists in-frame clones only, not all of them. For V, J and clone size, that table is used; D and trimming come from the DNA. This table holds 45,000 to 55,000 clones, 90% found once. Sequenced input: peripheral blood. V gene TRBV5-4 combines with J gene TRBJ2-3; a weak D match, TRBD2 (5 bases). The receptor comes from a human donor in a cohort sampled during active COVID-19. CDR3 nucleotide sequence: TGTGCCAGCAGCTTGGCAGCCAGCGGCGGAGGTACGCAGTATTTT. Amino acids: CASSLAASGGGTQYF.